Only one count was recorded for the clone carrying this TCR beta chain. The data were taken from a study of blood T cell repertoires in COVID-19. About the research overall: The cDNA or gDNA used as material had been derived from T cells, B-cell-depleted T cells, or PBMCs.

Germline assignment: CDR1 MNHEY and CDR2 SVGAGI. Trimming removed 10 bases at V and 5 bases at J, with 19 bases between. This CDR3 is 14 amino acids long. In the study's own analysis: Amplification from reference gene primers served as the basis for estimated nucleated cell counts. Clones were sequenced by immunoSEQ multiplex PCR, and TCRdb holds only the in-frame ones, with some missing. The V and J calls and clone size are taken from that table; D and trimming were inferred from the DNA. The sample consists of roughly 120,000 clones, about 85% of them appearing once. The rearrangement joins TRBV6-5 to TRBJ2-3; TRBD2 is a possible D gene (6 bases). The TCR comes from a human donor in a cohort sampled during active COVID-19. The sequencing sample was made of peripheral blood. CDR3 region: CAILRGGAEDTQYF. In nucleotides, the CDR3 is TGTGCCATCCTGAGGGGCGGGGCAGAAGATACGCAGTATTTT.